This section outlines one T cell receptor beta chain sequence together with its context. Its antigen is not identified. This record comes from a study of human versus mouse CDR3 diversity and MHC coevolution. Study-level findings and limits: Among all groups, most of the three human donors showed least clonal inequality. On average, humans showed more CDR3 deletions and insertions than mice.

The V end lost 3 bases, the J end lost 7 bases, and 10 bases lay between the germline ends. The CDR3 extends over 13 amino acids. Per the germline V gene, CDR1 is SGHVS and CDR2 is FNYEAQ. The data were produced by immunoSEQ multiplex PCR, yet TCRdb's version contains in-frame clones alone and is incomplete. Here the sample spans about 60,000 clones, just under 95% being singletons. The sequenced sample consisted of naive CD4+ T cells from blood. The subset denotes: CD45RO-negative CD62L-positive naive CD4 T cells. The chain is built from TRBV7-6 and TRBJ2-1, with unresolved D. This clonotype was sampled from a person aged 55 to 75 in good health. CDR3 nucleotide sequence: TGTGCCAGCAGCTTTGTGTCGGGTAATGAGCAGTTCTTC. It yields the protein CASSFVSGNEQFF.